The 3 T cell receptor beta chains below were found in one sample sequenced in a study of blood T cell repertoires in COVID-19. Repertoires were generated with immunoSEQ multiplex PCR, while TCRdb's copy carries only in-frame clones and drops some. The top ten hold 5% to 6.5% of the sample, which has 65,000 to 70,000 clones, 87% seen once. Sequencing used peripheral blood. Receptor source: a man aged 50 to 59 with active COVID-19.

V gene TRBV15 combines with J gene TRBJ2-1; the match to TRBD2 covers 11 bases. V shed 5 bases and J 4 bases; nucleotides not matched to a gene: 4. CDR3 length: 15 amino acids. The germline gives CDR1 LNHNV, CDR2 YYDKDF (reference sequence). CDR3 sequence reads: CATSLRLAGYNEQFF. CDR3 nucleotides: TGTGCCACCAGCTTGAGACTAGCGGGATACAATGAGCAGTTCTTC.

This CDR3 reads CASSQDSSGTSGSRYTQYF. The CDR3 coding sequence is TGCGCCAGCAGCCAAGACTCCTCAGGGACTAGCGGGAGCCGGTATACGCAGTATTTT. The chain has TRBV4-1 and TRBJ2-3; 14 positions agree with TRBD2. The CDR3 runs to 19 residues. The germline V gene encodes CDR1 MGHRA and CDR2 YSYEKL. The ends lost 0 bases at V and 7 bases at J; junction bases unmatched: 12.

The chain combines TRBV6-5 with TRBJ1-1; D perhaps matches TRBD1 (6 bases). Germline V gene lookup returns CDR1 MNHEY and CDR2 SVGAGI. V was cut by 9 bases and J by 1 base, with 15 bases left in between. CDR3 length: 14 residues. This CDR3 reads CASGTTRGNTEAFF. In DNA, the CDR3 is TGTGCCAGTGGGACCACCAGGGGGAACACTGAAGCTTTCTTT.